The 20 T cell receptor beta chains given below trace back to one sample, sequenced in a study of shared clonotypes between healthy human individuals. Data came from immunoSEQ multiplex PCR; TCRdb stores just in-frame clones and leaves some out. The sample lists roughly 1,600,000 clones, 97% to 99% occurring once. The sequenced material came from naive CD4+ T cells sorted from blood. Regarding subset: CD45RA+ positively selected. All receptors come from a man under 40 in good health.

CDR3 DNA sequence: TGTGCCAGCAGCTTAGGGGGGGTCATGCAGTACCTCAATGAAAAACTGTTTTTT. As protein: CASSLGGVMQYLNEKLFF. The J gene is TRBJ1-4, the V gene TRBV7-9; tentatively, D is TRBD1 (5 bases). V was trimmed by 1 base and J by 5 bases, leaving 20 bases between them. This CDR3 comprises 18 residues. In germline, CDR1 is SEHNR, CDR2 FQNEAQ (reference sequence). The full variable domain, with the rest looked up from reference TRBV7-9 and TRBJ1-4, is DTGVSQNPRHKITKRGQNVTFRCDPISEHNRLYWYRQTLGQGPEFLTYFQNEAQLEKSRLLSDRFSAERPKGSFSTLEIQRTEQGDSAMYLCASSLGGVMQYLNEKLFFGSGTQLSVL.

V and J are TRBV5-8 and TRBJ1-1; D unresolved. Germline assignment: CDR1 SGHTS and CDR2 YDEGEE. V lost 4 bases and J lost 5, with 6 bases in between. CDR3 length: 11 residues. The CDR3 nucleotides are TGTGCCAGCAGCAGGCGAACTGAAGCTTTCTTT. Translation: CASSRRTEAFF.

The chain couples TRBV7-2 to TRBJ2-7, with D unclear. The germline V and J ends were trimmed by 2 bases and 4 bases, with 12 bases remaining between them. Germline V gene lookup returns CDR1 SGHTA and CDR2 FQGNSA. The CDR3 has 14 amino acids. The CDR3 protein is CASSLNSLKYEQYF. Here the CDR3 DNA reads TGTGCCAGCAGCTTAAACTCGTTAAAGTACGAGCAGTACTTC.

The chain is built from TRBV11-2 and TRBJ1-1; D ambiguous. There are 15 residues in the CDR3. V lost 3 bases and J 1 base, leaving 12 bases between the germline ends. Germline V gene lookup returns CDR1 SGHAT and CDR2 FQNNGV. DNA of the CDR3: TGTGCCAGCAGCTTGGTAAGCGGGAGGAACACTGAAGCTTTCTTT. Its protein product is CASSLVSGRNTEAFF.

The rearrangement links TRBV29-1 to TRBJ2-3; D tentatively reads TRBD1 or TRBD2 (5 bases each). This CDR3 has 10 residues. The V end lost 7 bases, the J end lost 4 bases, and 6 bases lay between the germline ends. Germline V CDR1 and CDR2: SQVTM, ANQGSEA. CDR3 DNA sequence: TGCAGCGCGGGGCCAGATACGCAGTATTTT. Translated, it gives CSAGPDTQYF.

The V and J genes are TRBV29-1 and TRBJ1-2, with TRBD1 matching 7 bases. The V and J ends lost 7 bases and 4 bases, in that order; junction bases with no gene match: 9. The germline V gene has CDR1 SQVTM and CDR2 ANQGSEA. The CDR3 contains 13 residues. CDR3 DNA: TGCAGCGCGTCAAGGACAGGCGGCTATGGCTACACCTTC. Its translation: CSASRTGGYGYTF.

V gene TRBV11-2 combines with J gene TRBJ2-1; perhaps TRBD2 as D (6 bases). Looked up from germline, CDR1 is SGHAT and CDR2 is FQNNGV. V was trimmed by 0 bases and J by 9 bases, leaving 21 bases between them. CDR3 length equals 17 residues. This CDR3 reads CASSLDPGLRPFSEQFF. In DNA, the CDR3 is TGTGCCAGCAGCTTAGATCCGGGACTCCGACCGTTTAGTGAGCAGTTCTTC.

This chain links TRBV5-1 with TRBJ2-5; D not resolved. Germline assignment: CDR1 SGHRS and CDR2 YFSETQ. The V end lost 1 base, the J end lost 0 bases, and 10 bases lay between the germline ends. CDR3 length: 15 amino acids. The CDR3 DNA reads TGCGCCAGCAGCTTGATGTCTTCGTACCAAGAGACCCAGTACTTC. Protein sequence: CASSLMSSYQETQYF.

This clone has a single count. This chain connects TRBV7-2 to TRBJ2-7; the match to TRBD2 covers 7 bases. The length of the CDR3 is 16 residues. With V trimmed by 5 bases and J by 2 bases, 12 bases remained unmatched. CDR1 and CDR2 from the germline V gene are SGHTA and FQGNSA. The CDR3 DNA is TGTGCCAGCAGCCCAAGGCTGGGGGACTACCCCTACGAGCAGTACTTC. It yields the protein CASSPRLGDYPYEQYF. The full variable domain, rest sourced from reference TRBV7-2 and TRBJ2-7, is GAGVSQSPSNKVTEKGKDVELRCDPISGHTALYWYRQSLGQGLEFLIYFQGNSAPDKSGLPSDRFSAERTGGSVSTLTIQRTQQEDSAVYLCASSPRLGDYPYEQYFGPGTRLTVT.

The chain links TRBV5-1 to TRBJ2-5; 9 positions match TRBD1. J lost 3 bases, V lost 0 bases, and 9 bases had no gene match. CDR1 and CDR2 from the germline V gene are SGHRS and YFSETQ. The CDR3 contains 17 residues. In DNA, the CDR3 is TGCGCCAGCAGCTTGGAGTCGGACAGGGGTCGAAAAGAGACCCAGTACTTC. This sequence encodes CASSLESDRGRKETQYF.

The chain has TRBV7-8 and TRBJ1-2, with 9 bases identical to TRBD1. V lost 3 bases and J lost 3; bases outside the gene matches: 8. The CDR3 is 16 residues long. CDR1 is SGHVS, CDR2 FQNEAQ, per germline. The CDR3 DNA is TGTGCCAGCAGCTTCCAACAGGGGGCGTTGGACTATGGCTACACCTTC. Translated: CASSFQQGALDYGYTF.

The table lists this clone with a count of one. The genes are TRBV29-1 and TRBJ2-3; D perhaps matches TRBD2 (5 bases). The CDR3 runs to 13 residues. Trimming left V 4 bases short and J 4 bases short, with 12 bases between. Germline V gene data show CDR1 as SQVTM and CDR2 as ANQGSEA. CDR3 in amino acids: CSVGGFLPDTQYF. DNA of the CDR3: TGCAGCGTTGGAGGGTTCCTCCCAGATACGCAGTATTTT.

The V call is TRBV5-6, the J call TRBJ2-5, with D unresolved. Trimming left V 1 base short and J 5 bases short, with 18 bases between. This CDR3 region has 16 residues. Germline assignment: CDR1 SGHDT and CDR2 YYEEEE. The CDR3 reads CASSLNLRTGAETQYF. CDR3 in DNA: TGTGCCAGCAGCTTGAATTTGCGGACGGGTGCGGAGACCCAGTACTTC.

V usage is TRBV15 and J usage is TRBJ2-4, with D possibly being TRBD1 or TRBD2 (6 bases each). The V end was cut by 0 bases, the J end by 0 bases, with 9 bases between. The CDR3 is 16 residues long. Germline V lookup: CDR1 LNHNV, CDR2 YYDKDF (reference sequence). The CDR3 spells CATSRDGGLAKNIQYF. CDR3 coding DNA: TGTGCCACCAGCAGAGATGGGGGGCTAGCCAAAAACATTCAGTACTTC.

This chain connects TRBV28 to TRBJ1-1; D gene ambiguous. There are 14 residues in the CDR3. CDR1 MDHEN and CDR2 SYDVKM come from the germline V gene. Trimming took 5 bases from V and 1 from J, leaving 11 bases between them. DNA for the CDR3: TGTGCCAGCAGTATCCCAGGCCGGAACACTGAAGCTTTCTTT. It encodes CASSIPGRNTEAFF.

The chain has TRBV5-4 and TRBJ2-7, with D possibly matching TRBD1 (6 bases). The CDR3 contains 15 residues. The germline V gene encodes CDR1 SGHNT and CDR2 YYREEE (reference sequence). V was trimmed by 4 bases and J by 1 base, leaving 15 bases between them. For the CDR3, the DNA is TGTGCCAGCAGCCCGCAAGCAGGGGTGTCCTACGAGCAGTACTTC. Translated, it gives CASSPQAGVSYEQYF.

Regarding this clone: Within the sample, other DNA sequences also encode this same CDR3. The genes are TRBV7-2 and TRBJ2-3; unclear D gene. Germline CDR1 and CDR2: SGHTA and FQGNSA. The CDR3 contains 13 residues. The V end lost 1 base, the J end lost 2 bases, and 4 bases lay between the germline ends. CDR3: CASSLVPTDTQYF. Written as DNA, the CDR3 is TGTGCCAGCAGCTTAGTCCCCACAGATACGCAGTATTTT.

V usage is TRBV6-5 and J usage is TRBJ2-7; D gene ambiguous. V lost 6 bases, J lost 1 base, and 7 bases lay in between. Germline-derived CDR1 and CDR2 are MNHEY and SVGAGI. The CDR3 covers 12 residues. CDR3 in DNA: TGTGCCAGCAGGGTTGGGTCCTACGAGCAGTACTTC. It translates to CASRVGSYEQYF.

The gene calls are TRBV11-3 and TRBJ2-3; TRBD2 aligns across 7 bases. V shed 8 bases, J shed 4 bases, and the junction held 9 bases outside the gene matches. The CDR3 has 14 amino acids. Germline assignment: CDR1 SGHNT and CDR2 YENEEA. Here the CDR3 DNA reads TGTGCCAGCTCGGAGGGAGGGCGTGCAGATACGCAGTATTTT. Translating gives CASSEGGRADTQYF.

The chain recombines TRBV5-3 with TRBJ2-7; D may be TRBD1 or TRBD2 (5 bases each). TRBV5-3 is known as an ORF, though its function is uncertain. Trimming left V 4 bases short and J 1 base short, with 12 bases between. The CDR3 has 14 amino acids. CDR3: CARSTGTVSYEQYF. The CDR3 DNA reads as TGTGCCAGAAGCACCGGGACGGTTTCCTACGAGCAGTACTTC.